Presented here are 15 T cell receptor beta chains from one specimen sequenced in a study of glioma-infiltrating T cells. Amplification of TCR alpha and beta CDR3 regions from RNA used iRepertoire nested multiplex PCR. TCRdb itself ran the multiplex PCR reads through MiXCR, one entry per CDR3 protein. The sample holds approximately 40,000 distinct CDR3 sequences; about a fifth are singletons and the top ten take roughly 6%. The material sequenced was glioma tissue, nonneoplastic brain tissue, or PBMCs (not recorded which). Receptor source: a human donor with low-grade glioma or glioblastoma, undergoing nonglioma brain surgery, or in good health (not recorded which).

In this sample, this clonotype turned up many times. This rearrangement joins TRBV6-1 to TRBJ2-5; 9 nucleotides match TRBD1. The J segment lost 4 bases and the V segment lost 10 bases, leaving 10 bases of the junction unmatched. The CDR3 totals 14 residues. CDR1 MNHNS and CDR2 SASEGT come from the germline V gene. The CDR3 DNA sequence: TGTGCCATCGGGACAGGGAGTACGGTAGAGACCCAGTACTTC. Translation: CAIGTGSTVETQYF.

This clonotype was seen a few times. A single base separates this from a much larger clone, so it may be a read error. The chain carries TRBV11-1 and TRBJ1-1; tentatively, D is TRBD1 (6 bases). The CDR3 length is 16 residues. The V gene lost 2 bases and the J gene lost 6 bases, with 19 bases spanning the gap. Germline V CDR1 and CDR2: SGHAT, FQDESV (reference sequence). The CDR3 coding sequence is TGTGCCAGCAGCTTATGGACAGCCAACTTTAAGTCTGAAGCTTTCTTT. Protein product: CASSLWTANFKSEAFF.

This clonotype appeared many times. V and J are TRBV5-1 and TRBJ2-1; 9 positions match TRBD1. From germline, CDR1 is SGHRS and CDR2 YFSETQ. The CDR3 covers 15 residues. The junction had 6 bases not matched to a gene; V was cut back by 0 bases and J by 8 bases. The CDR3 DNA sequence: TGCGCCAGCAGCTTGGTGGACGGACAGGGGTATGAGCAGTTCTTC. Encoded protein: CASSLVDGQGYEQFF.

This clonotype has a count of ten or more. DNA for the CDR3: TGTGCCAGCAGTCCTACAGGGGACTATGGCTACACCTTC. Translation gives CASSPTGDYGYTF. The chain is built from TRBV6-1 and TRBJ1-2; 7 positions agree with TRBD1. With V trimmed by 5 bases and J by 3 bases, 3 bases remained unmatched. The length of the CDR3 is 13 residues. In germline, CDR1 is MNHNS, CDR2 SASEGT.

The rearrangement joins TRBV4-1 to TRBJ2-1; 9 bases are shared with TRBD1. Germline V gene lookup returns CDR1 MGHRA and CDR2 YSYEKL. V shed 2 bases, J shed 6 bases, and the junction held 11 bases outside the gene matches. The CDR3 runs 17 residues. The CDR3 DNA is TGCGCCAGCAGCCAATTATTACCGGGACAGGGCCTCAATGAGCAGTTCTTC. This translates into CASSQLLPGQGLNEQFF.

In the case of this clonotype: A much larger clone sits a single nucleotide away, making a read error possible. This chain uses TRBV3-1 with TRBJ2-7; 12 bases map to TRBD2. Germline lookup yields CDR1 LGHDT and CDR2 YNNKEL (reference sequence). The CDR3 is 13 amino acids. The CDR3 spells CSSATSGSYEQYF. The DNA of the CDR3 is TGTTCCAGCGCGACTAGCGGGAGTTACGAGCAGTACTTC.

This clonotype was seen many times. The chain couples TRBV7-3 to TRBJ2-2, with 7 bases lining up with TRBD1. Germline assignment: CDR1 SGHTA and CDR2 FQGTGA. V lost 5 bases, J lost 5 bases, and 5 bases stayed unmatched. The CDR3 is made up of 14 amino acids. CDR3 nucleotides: TGTGCCAGCAGCGCCGGGACAGCTACCGGGGAGCTGTTTTTT. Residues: CASSAGTATGELFF.

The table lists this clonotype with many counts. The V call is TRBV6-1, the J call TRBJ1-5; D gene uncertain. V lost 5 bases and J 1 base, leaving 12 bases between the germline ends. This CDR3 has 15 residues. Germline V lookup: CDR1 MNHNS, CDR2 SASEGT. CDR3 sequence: CASSFLDGSNQPQHF. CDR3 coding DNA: TGTGCCAGCAGTTTCCTAGACGGGAGCAATCAGCCCCAGCATTTT.

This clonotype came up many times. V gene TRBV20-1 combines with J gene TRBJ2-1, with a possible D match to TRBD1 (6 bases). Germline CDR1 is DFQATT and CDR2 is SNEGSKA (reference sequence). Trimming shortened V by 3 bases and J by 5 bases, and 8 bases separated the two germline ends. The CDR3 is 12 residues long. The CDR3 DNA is TGCAGTGCTAGTAGGGGGAACAATGAGCAGTTCTTC. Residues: CSASRGNNEQFF.

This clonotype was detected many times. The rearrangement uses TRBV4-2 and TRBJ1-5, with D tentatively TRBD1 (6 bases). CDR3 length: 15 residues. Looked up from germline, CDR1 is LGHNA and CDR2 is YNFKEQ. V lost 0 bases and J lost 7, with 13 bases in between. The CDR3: CASSQEESGVQPQHF. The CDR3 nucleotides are TGTGCCAGCAGCCAAGAAGAATCAGGGGTCCAGCCCCAGCATTTT.

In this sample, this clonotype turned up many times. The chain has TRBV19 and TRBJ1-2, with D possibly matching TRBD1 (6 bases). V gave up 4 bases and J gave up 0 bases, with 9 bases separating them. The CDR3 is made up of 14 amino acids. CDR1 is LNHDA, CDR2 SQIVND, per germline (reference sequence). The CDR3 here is CASSNPGANYGYTF. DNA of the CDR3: TGTGCCAGTAGTAACCCAGGGGCTAACTATGGCTACACCTTC.

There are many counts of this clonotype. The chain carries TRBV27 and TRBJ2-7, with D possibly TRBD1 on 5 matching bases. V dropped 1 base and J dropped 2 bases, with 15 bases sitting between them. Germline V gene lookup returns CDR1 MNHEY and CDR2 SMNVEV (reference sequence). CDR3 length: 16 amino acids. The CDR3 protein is CASSLYPTGATYEQYF. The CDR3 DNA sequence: TGTGCCAGCAGTTTATATCCCACAGGAGCCACCTACGAGCAGTACTTC.

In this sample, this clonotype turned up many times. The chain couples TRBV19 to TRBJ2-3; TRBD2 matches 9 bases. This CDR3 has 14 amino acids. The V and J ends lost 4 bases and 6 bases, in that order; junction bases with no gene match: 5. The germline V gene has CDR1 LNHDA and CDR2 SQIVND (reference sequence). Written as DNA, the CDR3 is TGTGCCAGTAGTAACCCAGCGGGGGGTGATACGCAGTATTTT. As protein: CASSNPAGGDTQYF.

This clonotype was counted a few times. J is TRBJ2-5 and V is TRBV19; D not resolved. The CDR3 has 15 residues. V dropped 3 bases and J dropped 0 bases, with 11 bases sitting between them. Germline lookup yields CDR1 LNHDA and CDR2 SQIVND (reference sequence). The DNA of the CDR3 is TGTGCCAGTAGTATCAAATATGGGTACCAAGAGACCCAGTACTTC. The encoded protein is CASSIKYGYQETQYF.

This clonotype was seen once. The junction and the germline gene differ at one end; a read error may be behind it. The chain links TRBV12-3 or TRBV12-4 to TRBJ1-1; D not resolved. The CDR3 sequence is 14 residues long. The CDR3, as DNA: TGTGCCAGCAGGCCCCAGGATGTTGGCACTGAAGCTCTCTTT. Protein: CASRPQDVGTEALF.